This record looks at one T cell receptor beta chain sequence and its context. This entry is derived from a study of OX40 agonist ivuxolimab in advanced cancers. Across the whole study: Age averaged about 60 years (range roughly 23 to 79), and 70% to 85% were male. Enrollees could have had prior anti-PD-1, anti-PD-L1 or anti-CTLA-4 therapy, which about 40% had received.

The repertoire was sequenced with immunoSEQ multiplex PCR; TCRdb's copy has only in-frame clones and lacks some. This table has around 46,000 clones, around 86% appearing once. The input for sequencing was CD4+ or CD8+ T cells sorted from blood, taken in a trial of the OX40 agonist ivuxolimab. The source of this sequence is an adult with an advanced solid tumor such as melanoma, head and neck, liver or kidney cancer.

The CDR3 here is CASSPPVGRESGNTIYF. CDR3 bases: TGTGCCAGCAGCCCTCCCGTGGGGAGGGAATCTGGAAACACCATATATTTT. The gene calls are TRBV5-6 and TRBJ1-3; D ambiguous. The CDR3 consists of 17 residues. Germline assignment: CDR1 SGHDT and CDR2 YYEEEE. V dropped 4 bases and J dropped 1 base, with 18 bases sitting between them.